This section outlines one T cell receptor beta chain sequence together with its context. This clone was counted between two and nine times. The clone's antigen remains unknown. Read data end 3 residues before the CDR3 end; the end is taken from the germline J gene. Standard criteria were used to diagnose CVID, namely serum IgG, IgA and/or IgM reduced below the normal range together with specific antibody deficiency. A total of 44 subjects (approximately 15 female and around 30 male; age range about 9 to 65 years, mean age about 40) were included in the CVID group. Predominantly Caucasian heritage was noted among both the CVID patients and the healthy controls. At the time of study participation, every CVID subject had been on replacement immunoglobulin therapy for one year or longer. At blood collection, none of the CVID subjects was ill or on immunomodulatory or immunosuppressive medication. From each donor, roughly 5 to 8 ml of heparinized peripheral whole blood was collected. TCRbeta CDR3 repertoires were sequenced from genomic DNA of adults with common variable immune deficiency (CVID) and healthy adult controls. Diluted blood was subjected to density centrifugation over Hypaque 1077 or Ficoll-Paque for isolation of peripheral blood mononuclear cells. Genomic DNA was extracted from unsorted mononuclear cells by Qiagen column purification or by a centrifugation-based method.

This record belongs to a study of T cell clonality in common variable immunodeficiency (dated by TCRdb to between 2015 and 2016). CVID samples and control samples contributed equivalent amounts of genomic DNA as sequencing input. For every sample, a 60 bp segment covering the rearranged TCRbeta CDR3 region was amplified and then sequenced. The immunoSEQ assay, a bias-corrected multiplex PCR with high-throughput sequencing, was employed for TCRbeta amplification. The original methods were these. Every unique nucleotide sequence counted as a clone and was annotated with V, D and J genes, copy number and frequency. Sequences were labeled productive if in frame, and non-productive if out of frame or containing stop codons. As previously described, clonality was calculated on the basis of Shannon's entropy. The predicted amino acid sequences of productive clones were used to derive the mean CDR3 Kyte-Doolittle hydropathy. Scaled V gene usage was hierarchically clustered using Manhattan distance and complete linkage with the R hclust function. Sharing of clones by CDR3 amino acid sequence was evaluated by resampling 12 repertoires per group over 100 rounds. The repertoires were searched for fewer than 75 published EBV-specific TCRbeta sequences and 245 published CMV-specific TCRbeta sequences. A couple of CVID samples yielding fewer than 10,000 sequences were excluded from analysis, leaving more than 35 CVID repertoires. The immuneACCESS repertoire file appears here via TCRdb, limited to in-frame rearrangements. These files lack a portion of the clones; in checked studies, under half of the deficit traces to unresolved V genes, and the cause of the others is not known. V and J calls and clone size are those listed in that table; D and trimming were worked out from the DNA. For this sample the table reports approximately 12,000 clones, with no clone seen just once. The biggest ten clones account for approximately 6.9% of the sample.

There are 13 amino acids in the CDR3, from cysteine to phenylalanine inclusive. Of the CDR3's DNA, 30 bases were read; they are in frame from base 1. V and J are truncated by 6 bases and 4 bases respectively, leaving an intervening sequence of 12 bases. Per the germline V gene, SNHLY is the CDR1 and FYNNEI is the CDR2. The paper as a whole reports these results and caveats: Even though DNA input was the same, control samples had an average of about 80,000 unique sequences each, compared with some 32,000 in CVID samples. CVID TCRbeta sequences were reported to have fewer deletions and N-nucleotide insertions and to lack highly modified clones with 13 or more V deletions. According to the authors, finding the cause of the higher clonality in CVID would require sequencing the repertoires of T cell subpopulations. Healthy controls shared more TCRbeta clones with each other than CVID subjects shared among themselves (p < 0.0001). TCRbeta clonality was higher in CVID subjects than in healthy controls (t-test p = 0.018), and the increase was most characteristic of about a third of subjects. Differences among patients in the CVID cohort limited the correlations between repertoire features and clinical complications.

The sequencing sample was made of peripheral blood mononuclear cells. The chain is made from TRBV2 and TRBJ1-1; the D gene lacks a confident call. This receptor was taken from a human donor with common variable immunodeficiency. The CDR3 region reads CASRDTAGTEAFF. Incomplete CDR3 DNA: TGTGCCAGCAGAGACACTGCTGGCACTGAA.